These 10 T cell receptor beta chains were sequenced from one sample in a study of OX40 agonist ivuxolimab in advanced cancers. Data came from immunoSEQ multiplex PCR; TCRdb stores just in-frame clones and leaves some out. The sample shows 20,000 to 25,000 clones, around 80% of them seen only once. The source material was CD4+ or CD8+ T cells sorted from blood, sampled in a trial of the OX40 agonist ivuxolimab. The receptor set was obtained from an adult with an advanced solid tumor such as melanoma, head and neck, liver or kidney cancer.

This clone was seen a handful of times. The chain combines TRBV27 with TRBJ2-2; TRBD2 matches 15 bases. J lost 6 bases, V lost 7 bases, and 3 bases had no gene match. This CDR3 has 15 residues. The germline gives CDR1 MNHEY, CDR2 SMNVEV (reference sequence). The CDR3 bases are TGTGCCAGCAAGGGACTAGCGGGAGGTGCCGGGGAGCTGTTTTTT. This translates into CASKGLAGGAGELFF.

The chain links TRBV7-3 to TRBJ1-3, with D hard to call. The V end lost 5 bases, the J end lost 0 bases, and 11 bases lay between the germline ends. This CDR3 contains 15 residues. The germline V gene encodes CDR1 SGHTA and CDR2 FQGTGA. CDR3 amino acids: CASSTQVYSGNTIYF. The CDR3 nucleotides are TGTGCCAGCAGCACCCAGGTCTACTCTGGAAACACCATATATTTT. The full variable domain, in which reference TRBV7-3 and TRBJ1-3 provide the parts outside the CDR3, is GAGVSQTPSNKVTEKGKYVELRCDPISGHTALYWYRQSLGQGPEFLIYFQGTGAADDSGLPNDRFFAVRPEGSVSTLKIQRTERGDSAVYLCASSTQVYSGNTIYFGEGSWLTVV.

The chain is built from TRBV11-3 and TRBJ2-1; D is unclear. V dropped 4 bases and J dropped 7 bases, with 20 bases sitting between them. CDR1 SGHNT and CDR2 YENEEA come from the germline V gene. CDR3 length: 16 residues. The DNA of the CDR3 is TGTGCCAGCAGCTATCAAGCGTTACCCCCGAGAAATGAGCAGTTCTTC. Protein: CASSYQALPPRNEQFF.

This clone rates as medium-sized. This rearrangement joins TRBV7-2 to TRBJ2-1, with D maybe TRBD2 (6 bases). V was clipped by 2 bases and J by 8 bases, with 10 bases between them. Germline values: CDR1 SGHTA, CDR2 FQGNSA. This CDR3 is built from 13 residues. The CDR3 sequence is CASSLPPSDEQFF. CDR3 coding DNA: TGTGCCAGCAGCTTACCCCCTAGCGATGAGCAGTTCTTC.

The chain recombines TRBV30 with TRBJ1-4, with 8 bases fitting TRBD1. V trimming: 3 bases; J trimming: 5 bases; junction bases outside the gene matches: 8. The CDR3 extends over 15 amino acids. Germline lookup yields CDR1 GTSNPN and CDR2 SVGIG (reference sequence). The CDR3 bases are TGTGCCTGGAGCATACGACAGGGGAAAAATGAAAAACTGTTTTTT. This gives the protein CAWSIRQGKNEKLFF.

The chain links TRBV5-1 to TRBJ2-5; 9 nucleotides match TRBD2. Germline CDR1 reads SGHRS; CDR2 reads YFSETQ. The J segment lost 4 bases and the V segment lost 2 bases, leaving 3 bases of the junction unmatched. The CDR3 runs to 14 residues. The CDR3 nucleotides are TGCGCCAGCAGCTTAACAGCGGGAGGAGAGACCCAGTACTTC. It yields the protein CASSLTAGGETQYF.

This clone has more than one count but fewer than ten. The chain couples TRBV7-3 to TRBJ2-3; no definite D call. Trimming cost V 5 bases and J 0 bases, with 18 bases left between them. CDR1 and CDR2 (germline): SGHTA, FQGTGA. This CDR3 has 17 residues. In DNA form, the CDR3 reads TGTGCCAGCAGCCCACTCCAGACAAGTCCTAGCACAGATACGCAGTATTTT. It is translated as CASSPLQTSPSTDTQYF.

This chain uses TRBV15 with TRBJ2-5; TRBD2 might be the D (5 bases). Germline V gene data show CDR1 as LNHNV and CDR2 as YYDKDF (reference sequence). Trimming left V 0 bases short and J 2 bases short, with 10 bases between. This CDR3 is built from 15 residues. CDR3 nucleotide sequence: TGTGCCACCAGCAGAGACAAAGCGGCGCAAGAGACCCAGTACTTC. Its protein is CATSRDKAAQETQYF.

The chain couples TRBV19 to TRBJ2-1; D is unresolved. The V end lost 4 bases, the J end lost 0 bases, and 7 bases lay between the germline ends. Germline lookup yields CDR1 LNHDA and CDR2 SQIVND (reference sequence). CDR3 size: 14 residues. DNA of the CDR3: TGTGCCAGTAGTAGCGGAATCTCCTACAATGAGCAGTTCTTC. As protein: CASSSGISYNEQFF.

The chain uses TRBV6-5 and TRBJ2-7; no clear D gene. V was cut by 7 bases and J by 0 bases, with 13 bases left in between. The CDR3 has 14 residues. Germline CDR1 reads MNHEY; CDR2 reads SVGAGI. CDR3 protein: CASKTRMVSYEQYF. CDR3 nucleotides: TGTGCCAGCAAGACACGGATGGTCTCCTACGAGCAGTACTTC.